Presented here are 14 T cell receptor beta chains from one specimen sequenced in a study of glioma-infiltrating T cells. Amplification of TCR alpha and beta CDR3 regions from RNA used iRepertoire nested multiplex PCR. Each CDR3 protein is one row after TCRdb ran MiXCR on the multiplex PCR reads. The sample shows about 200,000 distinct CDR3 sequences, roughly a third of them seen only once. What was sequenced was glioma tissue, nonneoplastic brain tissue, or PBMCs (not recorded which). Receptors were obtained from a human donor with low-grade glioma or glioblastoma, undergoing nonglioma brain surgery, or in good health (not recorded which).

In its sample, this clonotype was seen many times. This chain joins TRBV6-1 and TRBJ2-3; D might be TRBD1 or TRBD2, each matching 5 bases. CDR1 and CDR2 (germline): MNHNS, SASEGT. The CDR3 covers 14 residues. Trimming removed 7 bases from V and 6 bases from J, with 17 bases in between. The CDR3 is CASKPGPSADTQYF. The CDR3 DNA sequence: TGTGCCAGCAAACCGGGGCCAAGTGCGGATACGCAGTATTTT.

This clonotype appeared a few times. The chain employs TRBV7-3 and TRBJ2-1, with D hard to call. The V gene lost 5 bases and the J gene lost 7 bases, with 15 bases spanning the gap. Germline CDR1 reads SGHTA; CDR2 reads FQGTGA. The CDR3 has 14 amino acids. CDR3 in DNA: TGTGCCAGCAGCCCCCAACCGTCAGGTAATGAGCAGTTCTTC. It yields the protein CASSPQPSGNEQFF. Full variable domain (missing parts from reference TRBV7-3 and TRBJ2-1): GAGVSQTPSNKVTEKGKYVELRCDPISGHTALYWYRQSLGQGPEFLIYFQGTGAADDSGLPNDRFFAVRPEGSVSTLKIQRTERGDSAVYLCASSPQPSGNEQFFGPGTRLTVL.

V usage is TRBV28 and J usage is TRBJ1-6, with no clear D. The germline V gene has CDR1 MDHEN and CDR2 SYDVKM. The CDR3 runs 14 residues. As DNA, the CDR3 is TGTTCCATCCCATGGTCGTTCCCGAATTCACCCCTCCACTTT. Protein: CSIPWSFPNSPLHF.

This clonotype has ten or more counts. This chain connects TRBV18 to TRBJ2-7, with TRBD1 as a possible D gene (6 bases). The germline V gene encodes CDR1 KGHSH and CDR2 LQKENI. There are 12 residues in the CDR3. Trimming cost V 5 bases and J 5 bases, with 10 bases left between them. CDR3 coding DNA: TGTGCCAGCTCAGCCGGACAGAACGAGCAGTACTTC. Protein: CASSAGQNEQYF.

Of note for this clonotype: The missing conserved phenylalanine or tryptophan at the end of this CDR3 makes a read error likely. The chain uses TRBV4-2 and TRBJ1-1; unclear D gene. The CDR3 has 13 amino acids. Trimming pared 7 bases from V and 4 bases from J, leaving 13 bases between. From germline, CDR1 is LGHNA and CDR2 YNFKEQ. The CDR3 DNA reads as TGTGCCAGCATTCGCGAGGTTTCCACTGAAGCTTTCTCT. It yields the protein CASIREVSTEAFS.

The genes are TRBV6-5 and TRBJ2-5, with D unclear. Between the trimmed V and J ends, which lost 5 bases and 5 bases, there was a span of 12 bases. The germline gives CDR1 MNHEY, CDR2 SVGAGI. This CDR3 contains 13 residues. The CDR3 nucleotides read TGTGCCAGCAGTCAGTGGACGCCGGAGACCCAGTACTTC. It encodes CASSQWTPETQYF.

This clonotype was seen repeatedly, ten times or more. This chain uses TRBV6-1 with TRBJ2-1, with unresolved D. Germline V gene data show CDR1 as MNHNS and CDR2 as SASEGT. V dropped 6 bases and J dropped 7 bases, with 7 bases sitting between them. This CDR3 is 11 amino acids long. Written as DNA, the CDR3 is TGTGCCAGCAGATCGAGAAATGAGCAGTTCTTC. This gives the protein CASRSRNEQFF.

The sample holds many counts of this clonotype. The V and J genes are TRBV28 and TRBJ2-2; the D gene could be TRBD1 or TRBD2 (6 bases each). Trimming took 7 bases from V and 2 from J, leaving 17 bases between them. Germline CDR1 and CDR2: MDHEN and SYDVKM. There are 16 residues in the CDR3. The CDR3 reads CASNLWGRGNTGELFF. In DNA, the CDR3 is TGTGCCAGCAATCTGTGGGGGCGGGGTAACACCGGGGAGCTGTTTTTT.

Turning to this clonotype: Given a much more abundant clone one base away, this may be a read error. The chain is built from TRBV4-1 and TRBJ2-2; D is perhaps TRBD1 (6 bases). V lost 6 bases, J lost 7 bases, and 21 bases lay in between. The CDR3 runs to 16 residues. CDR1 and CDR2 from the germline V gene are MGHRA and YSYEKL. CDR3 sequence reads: CASRNPTGLCGGELFF. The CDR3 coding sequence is TGCGCCAGCAGGAACCCTACAGGGCTATGTGGCGGGGAGCTGTTTTTT.

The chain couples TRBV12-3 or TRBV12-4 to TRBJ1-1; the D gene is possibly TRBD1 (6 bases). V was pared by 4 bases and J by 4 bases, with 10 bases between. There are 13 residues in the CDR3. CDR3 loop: CASSSRGPTEAFF. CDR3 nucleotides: TGTGCCAGCAGTTCCAGGGGTCCCACTGAAGCTTTCTTT.

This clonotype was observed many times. The CDR3 DNA reads TGTGCCAGCAAGCTGGACCCGGTATACAATGAGCAGTTCTTC. Amino acids: CASKLDPVYNEQFF. The chain is built from TRBV27 and TRBJ2-1, with D unresolved. This CDR3 spans 14 amino acids. The V end lost 7 bases, the J end lost 4 bases, and 14 bases lay between the germline ends. The V gene's germline CDR1 is MNHEY and CDR2 SMNVEV (reference sequence).

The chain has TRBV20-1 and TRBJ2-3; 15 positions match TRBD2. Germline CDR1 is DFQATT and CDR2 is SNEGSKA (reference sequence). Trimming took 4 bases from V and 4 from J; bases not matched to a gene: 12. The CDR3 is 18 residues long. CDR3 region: CSANPTRTSGRDADTQYF. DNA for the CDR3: TGCAGTGCTAACCCTACTCGGACTAGCGGGAGGGACGCAGATACGCAGTATTTT.

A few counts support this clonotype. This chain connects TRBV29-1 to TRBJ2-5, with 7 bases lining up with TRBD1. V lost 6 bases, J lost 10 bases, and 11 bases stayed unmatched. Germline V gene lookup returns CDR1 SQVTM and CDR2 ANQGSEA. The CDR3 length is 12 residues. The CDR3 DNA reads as TGCAGCGTAGGAGGACAATCAGGGGGCCAGTACTTC. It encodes CSVGGQSGGQYF.

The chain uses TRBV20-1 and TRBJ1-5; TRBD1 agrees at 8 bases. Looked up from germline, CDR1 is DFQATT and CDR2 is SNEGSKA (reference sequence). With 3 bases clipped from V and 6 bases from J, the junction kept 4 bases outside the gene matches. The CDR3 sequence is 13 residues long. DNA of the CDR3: TGCAGTGCTAGCGGCGGACAGGGTCAGCCCCAGCATTTT. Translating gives CSASGGQGQPQHF.